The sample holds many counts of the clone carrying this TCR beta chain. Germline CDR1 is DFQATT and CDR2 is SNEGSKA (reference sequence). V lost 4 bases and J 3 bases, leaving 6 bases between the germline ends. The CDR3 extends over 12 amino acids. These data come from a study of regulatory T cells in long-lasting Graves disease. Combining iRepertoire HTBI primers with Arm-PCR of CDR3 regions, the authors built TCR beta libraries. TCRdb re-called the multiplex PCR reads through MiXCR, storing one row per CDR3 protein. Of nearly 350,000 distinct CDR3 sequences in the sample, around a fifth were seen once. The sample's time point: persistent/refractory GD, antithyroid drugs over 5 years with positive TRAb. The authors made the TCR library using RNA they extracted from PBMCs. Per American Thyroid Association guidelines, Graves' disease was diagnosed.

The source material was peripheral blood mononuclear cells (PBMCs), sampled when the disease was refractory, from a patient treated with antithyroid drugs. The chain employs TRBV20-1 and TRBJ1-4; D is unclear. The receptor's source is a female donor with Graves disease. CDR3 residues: CSAKGANEKLFF. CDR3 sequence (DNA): TGCAGTGCTAAGGGAGCTAATGAAAAACTGTTTTTT.